The 15 T cell receptor beta chains in this list originate from one sample, sequenced in a study of CD8+ T cells in alopecia areata. Once RNA had been extracted, it was reverse transcribed into cDNA to act as the sequencing template. Data came from immunoSEQ multiplex PCR; TCRdb stores just in-frame clones and leaves some out. The sample has around 290,000 clones, nearly 60% seen once. The treatment here: oral pan-JAK inhibitor, 5-10 mg twice daily. The sample in question was CD4+ T cells sorted from blood, obtained at week 24, from a patient treated with tofacitinib. The receptors originated from a human donor with alopecia areata.

The chain is built from TRBV30 and TRBJ2-1, with 8 bases lining up with TRBD1. Germline V gene lookup returns CDR1 GTSNPN and CDR2 SVGIG (reference sequence). The CDR3 totals 13 residues. The junction had 5 bases not matched to a gene; V was cut back by 3 bases and J by 7 bases. CDR3: CAWRPGGGNEQFF. In nucleotides, the CDR3 is TGTGCCTGGAGGCCAGGGGGCGGGAATGAGCAGTTCTTC.

The chain joins TRBV15 to TRBJ1-5; the match to TRBD1 covers 10 bases. The CDR3 is made up of 16 amino acids. The V gene end was trimmed by 1 base and the J gene end by 6 bases; junction bases not matched to a gene: 6. Germline V gives CDR1 LNHNV, CDR2 YYDKDF (reference sequence). CDR3 sequence reads: CATSRGDRGQGQPQHF. The CDR3 DNA reads as TGTGCCACCAGCAGAGGAGACAGGGGGCAAGGTCAGCCCCAGCATTTT.

The V and J genes are TRBV5-1 and TRBJ1-2; unclear D gene. This CDR3 has 16 residues. Germline-derived CDR1 and CDR2 are SGHRS and YFSETQ. V lost 0 bases and J lost 0, with 12 bases in between. The DNA for the CDR3 is TGCGCCAGCAGCTTGGCCGAAGCAGCGGCTAACTATGGCTACACCTTC. As protein: CASSLAEAAANYGYTF.

The chain uses TRBV30 and TRBJ1-6; 8 nucleotides agree with TRBD1. The CDR3 consists of 12 residues. Germline trimming cut 8 bases from V and 7 bases from J; bases unmatched to any gene: 4. Germline loops: CDR1 GTSNPN, CDR2 SVGIG (reference sequence). The CDR3 is CAGHRGNSPLHF. As DNA, the CDR3 is TGTGCCGGCCACAGGGGGAATTCACCCCTCCACTTT. Filled out from reference TRBV30 and TRBJ1-6, the complete variable domain reads SQTIHQWPATLVQPVGSPLSLECTVEGTSNPNLYWYRQAAGRGLQLLFYSVGIGQISSEVPQNLSASRPQDRQFILSSKKLLLSDSGFYLCAGHRGNSPLHFGNGTRLTVT.

J is TRBJ1-6 and V is TRBV5-1; maybe TRBD1 (5 bases). V was clipped by 5 bases and J by 7 bases, with 13 bases between them. Germline V gives CDR1 SGHRS, CDR2 YFSETQ. The CDR3 loop spans 14 amino acids. As DNA, the CDR3 is TGCGCCAGCAGATCCGGGACCCTCAATTCACCCCTCCACTTT. Protein product: CASRSGTLNSPLHF.

The chain recombines TRBV4-3 with TRBJ1-2, with 7 positions matching TRBD1. V shed 3 bases and J 3 bases; nucleotides not matched to a gene: 10. This CDR3 is built from 16 residues. Germline CDR1 is LGHNA and CDR2 is YSLEER. The CDR3 protein is CASSQQTGRRDYGYTF. CDR3 bases: TGCGCCAGCAGCCAGCAGACAGGGCGAAGGGACTATGGCTACACCTTC.

The chain combines TRBV7-9 with TRBJ2-1; D uncertain. The germline CDR1 and CDR2 sequences are SEHNR and FQNEAQ (reference sequence). V was cut by 2 bases and J by 5 bases, with 7 bases left in between. The CDR3 is 13 amino acids. The CDR3 bases are TGTGCCAGCAGCTTATCCCGTCACAATGAGCAGTTCTTC. Translated: CASSLSRHNEQFF.

The chain recombines TRBV6-6 with TRBJ1-2, with D possibly being TRBD1 (5 bases). The CDR3 covers 13 residues. The germline gives CDR1 MNHNY, CDR2 SVGAGI (reference sequence). V was shortened by 11 bases and J by 5 bases, with 18 bases between the two germline ends. This CDR3 is CAASTEQVYGYTF. For the CDR3, the DNA is TGTGCCGCCAGCACCGAACAGGTGTATGGCTACACCTTC.

This clone was detected once. The rearrangement joins TRBV7-9 to TRBJ2-1; a weak D match, TRBD1 (6 bases). Trimming took off 7 bases at V and 8 bases at J, with 15 bases between the two ends. The CDR3 covers 13 residues. CDR1 and CDR2 from the germline V gene are SEHNR and FQNEAQ (reference sequence). The CDR3 DNA follows: TGTGCCAGCAATGAGGGGGTCAGCTATGAGCAGTTCTTC. It specifies CASNEGVSYEQFF.

This clone was observed once. The gene calls are TRBV4-3 and TRBJ2-6; D perhaps matches TRBD1 (5 bases). The CDR3 is 17 amino acids. Trimming pared 4 bases from V and 0 bases from J, leaving 13 bases between. Germline assignment: CDR1 LGHNA and CDR2 YSLEER. This CDR3 is CASSPTARSSGANVLTF. The CDR3, as DNA: TGCGCCAGCAGCCCGACAGCTCGGAGCTCTGGGGCCAACGTCCTGACTTTC.

J is TRBJ1-2 and V is TRBV30; maybe TRBD1 (6 bases). The V end lost 2 bases, the J end lost 9 bases, and 16 bases lay between the germline ends. Germline assignment: CDR1 GTSNPN and CDR2 SVGIG (reference sequence). The CDR3 totals 13 residues. CDR3 bases: TGTGCCTGGAGTAAGGGGGTTGGAGAGAGCTACACCTTC. Translating it yields CAWSKGVGESYTF.

The rearrangement joins TRBV25-1 to TRBJ1-1; D remains ambiguous. The CDR3 spans 13 residues. V gave up 10 bases and J gave up 0 bases, with 12 bases separating them. Germline lookup yields CDR1 MGHDK and CDR2 SYGVNS. Here the CDR3 reads CATSGFMNTEAFF. CDR3 nucleotides: TGTGCCACCTCGGGTTTTATGAACACTGAAGCTTTCTTT.

The CDR3 protein is CASSVALAGGETQYF. The CDR3 nucleotides read TGTGCCAGCAGCGTAGCTTTAGCGGGGGGAGAGACCCAGTACTTC. The V call is TRBV9, the J call TRBJ2-5; the match to TRBD2 covers 10 bases. CDR3 size: 15 residues. Germline trimming cut 0 bases from V and 4 bases from J; bases unmatched to any gene: 3. Looked up from germline, CDR1 is SGDLS and CDR2 is YYNGEE.

V usage is TRBV7-2 and J usage is TRBJ2-6, with D tentatively TRBD1 (5 bases). CDR1 and CDR2 (germline): SGHTA, FQGNSA. The germline V and J ends were trimmed by 3 bases and 0 bases, with 6 bases remaining between them. The length of the CDR3 is 15 residues. CDR3 DNA: TGTGCCAGCAGCTTGGGGCACTCTGGGGCCAACGTCCTGACTTTC. Protein sequence: CASSLGHSGANVLTF.

The chain has TRBV10-3 and TRBJ1-1; 8 nucleotides match TRBD1. This CDR3 is built from 14 residues. The ends lost 6 bases at V and 3 bases at J; junction bases unmatched: 6. Germline CDR1 ENHRY, CDR2 SYGVKD. CDR3 in DNA: TGTGCCATCAGCCTACAGGGGGTGGACACTGAAGCTTTCTTT. Amino acids: CAISLQGVDTEAFF.